Shown below are 22 T cell receptor beta chains from a single sample sequenced in a study of cytomegalovirus exposure and HLA in healthy donors. Libraries were prepared by immunoSEQ multiplex PCR; TCRdb keeps only in-frame clonotypes and omits some of them. The data show more than 45,000 clones, roughly nine tenths seen once. The sample taken for sequencing was PBMCs. All receptors come from a woman younger than 35 in good health and CMV-seronegative.

The CDR3 protein is CASSHAKNGRASVYIYEQYF. In DNA form, the CDR3 reads TGTGCCAGCAGCCACGCCAAAAACGGGAGGGCCTCAGTTTATATTTACGAGCAGTACTTC. This chain joins TRBV4-2 and TRBJ2-7; 8 bases are shared with TRBD2. Germline V lookup: CDR1 LGHNA, CDR2 YNFKEQ. Trimming took 3 bases from V and 4 from J; bases not matched to a gene: 23. CDR3 size: 20 residues.

The V call is TRBV6-5, the J call TRBJ1-1; D might be TRBD1 (5 bases). V lost 3 bases to trimming and J lost 4 bases, with 12 bases between them. Germline loops: CDR1 MNHEY, CDR2 SVGAGI. The CDR3 is 14 residues long. The CDR3 sequence is CASSYSERGTEAFF. CDR3 in DNA: TGTGCCAGCAGTTATAGTGAAAGGGGCACTGAAGCTTTCTTT.

The chain is built from TRBV29-1 and TRBJ2-1; 8 bases fit TRBD2. V lost 4 bases and J lost 6; bases outside the gene matches: 8. This CDR3 has 14 residues. Germline CDR1 SQVTM, CDR2 ANQGSEA. The CDR3 bases are TGCAGCGTTGGCGGGGGGCATGGGCTCAATGAGCAGTTCTTC. This encodes CSVGGGHGLNEQFF.

The J gene is TRBJ2-7, the V gene TRBV27; 9 nucleotides align to TRBD2. The CDR3 runs 19 residues. Germline V gene data show CDR1 as MNHEY and CDR2 as SMNVEV (reference sequence). J lost 2 bases, V lost 2 bases, and 16 bases had no gene match. Here the CDR3 reads CASSLALGVAGDKAYEQYF. The CDR3 region has the DNA TGTGCCAGCAGTTTAGCCCTCGGGGTAGCGGGAGATAAAGCCTACGAGCAGTACTTC.

This clone was seen just once. The chain employs TRBV7-2 and TRBJ2-5, with 9 bases matching TRBD1. Germline values: CDR1 SGHTA, CDR2 FQGNSA. The CDR3 covers 15 residues. Trimming removed 5 bases from V and 4 bases from J; junction bases left unmatched: 8. CDR3: CASSLGGTGRETQYF. For the CDR3, the DNA is TGTGCCAGCAGCCTGGGGGGGACAGGGAGAGAGACCCAGTACTTC.

The V call is TRBV6-6, the J call TRBJ2-2, with 8 bases aligning to TRBD2. Looked up from germline, CDR1 is MNHNY and CDR2 is SVGAGI (reference sequence). Trimming removed 0 bases from V and 4 bases from J; junction bases left unmatched: 4. CDR3 size: 16 residues. This chain's CDR3 is CASSYSVGRGTGELFF. As DNA, the CDR3 is TGTGCCAGCAGTTACTCGGTCGGGAGGGGCACCGGGGAGCTGTTTTTT.

The chain links TRBV10-3 to TRBJ2-1, with TRBD2 matching over 8 bases. V lost 4 bases and J lost 4; bases outside the gene matches: 12. CDR1 ENHRY and CDR2 SYGVKD come from the germline V gene. This CDR3 has 17 amino acids. The CDR3 spells CAISVGTSGGQYNEQFF. In DNA, the CDR3 is TGTGCCATCAGTGTGGGTACCAGCGGGGGTCAATACAATGAGCAGTTCTTC.

The gene calls are TRBV2 and TRBJ2-1; no definite D call. Per the germline V gene, CDR1 is SNHLY and CDR2 is FYNNEI. The CDR3 runs 14 residues. The V end lost 5 bases, the J end lost 0 bases, and 8 bases lay between the germline ends. The CDR3 nucleotides are TGTGCCAGCAGTACCCAGGTCTCCTACAATGAGCAGTTCTTC. The encoded protein is CASSTQVSYNEQFF. Combining the CDR3 with reference TRBV2 and TRBJ2-1 gives the whole variable domain EPEVTQTPSHQVTQMGQEVILRCVPISNHLYFYWYRQILGQKVEFLVSFYNNEISEKSEIFDDQFSVERPDGSNFTLKIRSTKLEDSAMYFCASSTQVSYNEQFFGPGTRLTVL.

This rearrangement joins TRBV11-3 to TRBJ2-1; 10 bases are shared with TRBD1. Losses at the gene ends were 0 bases for V and 5 bases for J; bases not matched to a gene: 4. The CDR3 covers 16 residues. Per germline, CDR1 SGHNT and CDR2 YENEEA. This CDR3 is CASSLEGDRGNNEQFF. As DNA, the CDR3 is TGTGCCAGCAGCTTAGAGGGGGACAGGGGAAACAATGAGCAGTTCTTC.

The chain is built from TRBV6-6 and TRBJ2-3, with a possible D match to TRBD2 (5 bases). The CDR3 runs 13 residues. Germline V gene sequence: CDR1 MNHNY, CDR2 SVGAGI (reference sequence). V was cut by 2 bases and J by 6 bases, with 9 bases left in between. In DNA form, the CDR3 reads TGTGCCAGCAGTTACGGCACGGGGGATACGCAGTATTTT. The encoded protein is CASSYGTGDTQYF.

Here the CDR3 DNA reads TGTGCCAGCAGCATATCCGGGACAGTGAACACTGAAGCTTTCTTT. Its translation: CASSISGTVNTEAFF. The chain recombines TRBV7-3 with TRBJ1-1; TRBD1 aligns across 7 bases. The germline CDR1 and CDR2 sequences are SGHTA and FQGTGA. The CDR3 is 15 residues long. The ends lost 5 bases at V and 0 bases at J; junction bases unmatched: 6. The complete variable domain, with remaining parts taken from reference TRBV7-3 and TRBJ1-1, reads GAGVSQTPSNKVTEKGKYVELRCDPISGHTALYWYRQSLGQGPEFLIYFQGTGAADDSGLPNDRFFAVRPEGSVSTLKIQRTERGDSAVYLCASSISGTVNTEAFFGQGTRLTVV.

This chain uses TRBV7-9 with TRBJ2-2, with unresolved D. Germline-derived CDR1 and CDR2 are SEHNR and FQNEAQ (reference sequence). The V gene lost 3 bases and the J gene lost 6 bases, with 8 bases spanning the gap. The CDR3 is made up of 13 amino acids. CDR3 amino acids: CASSLSVPGELFF. The CDR3 DNA is TGTGCCAGCAGCTTGAGCGTTCCCGGGGAGCTGTTTTTT.

V usage is TRBV14 and J usage is TRBJ2-2, with 9 bases aligning to TRBD1. The CDR3 extends over 16 amino acids. Germline values: CDR1 SGHDN, CDR2 FVKESK. Unmatched junction bases numbered 6, after V lost 6 bases and J lost 1 base. The CDR3 DNA reads as TGTGCCAGCAGTAGACCGGGACAGGGGAACACCGGGGAGCTGTTTTTT. This codes for CASSRPGQGNTGELFF.

This chain uses TRBV5-1 with TRBJ2-5, with a possible D match to TRBD2 (5 bases). V was pared by 0 bases and J by 6 bases, with 12 bases between. Germline CDR1 is SGHRS and CDR2 is YFSETQ. The CDR3 sequence is 14 residues long. The CDR3 region is CASSLGRDGQTQYF. In nucleotides, the CDR3 is TGCGCCAGCAGCTTGGGACGGGATGGACAGACCCAGTACTTC.

The V and J genes are TRBV18 and TRBJ1-2, with D unclear. The ends were cut back, 5 bases at V and 6 bases at J, with 16 bases in the middle. This CDR3 region has 14 residues. Germline loops: CDR1 KGHSH, CDR2 LQKENI. CDR3 nucleotides: TGTGCCAGCTCATCGACGGAGGGAGGCCATGGCTACACCTTC. It encodes CASSSTEGGHGYTF.

A few counts support this clone. The J gene is TRBJ2-5, the V gene TRBV5-1, with 10 nucleotides matching TRBD2. CDR1 is SGHRS, CDR2 YFSETQ, per germline. There are 16 residues in the CDR3. Trimming took 2 bases from V and 3 from J; bases not matched to a gene: 7. The CDR3 DNA reads TGCGCCAGCAGCTTTAAAATCACTAGCGGGAAAGAGACCCAGTACTTC. It translates to CASSFKITSGKETQYF.

The chain links TRBV30 to TRBJ2-7; 8 bases line up with TRBD1. The CDR3 extends over 13 amino acids. Trimming cost V 2 bases and J 3 bases; bases outside gene matches: 3. CDR1 and CDR2 from the germline V gene are GTSNPN and SVGIG (reference sequence). CDR3 amino acids: CAWSSGTGYEQYF. The CDR3 DNA reads as TGTGCCTGGAGTTCCGGGACAGGCTACGAGCAGTACTTC.

The chain carries TRBV7-8 and TRBJ2-2; 14 bases are shared with TRBD2. J gave up 0 bases and V 4 bases, and 13 bases lay outside the gene matches. This CDR3 is built from 21 residues. Per germline, CDR1 SGHVS and CDR2 FQNEAQ. CDR3 coding DNA: TGTGCCAGCAGCTCCCGGACCAGGGGACTAGCGGGGGCTTCGAACACCGGGGAGCTGTTTTTT. Amino acids: CASSSRTRGLAGASNTGELFF.

The chain recombines TRBV7-8 with TRBJ2-2; TRBD1 aligns across 7 bases. The CDR3 has 15 amino acids. CDR1 is SGHVS and CDR2 is FQNEAQ in the germline V gene. Trimming cost V 0 bases and J 5 bases; bases outside gene matches: 3. The CDR3 nucleotides read TGTGCCAGCAGCTTAGCCCGGGACAGAACCGGGGAGCTGTTTTTT. Protein product: CASSLARDRTGELFF.

V usage is TRBV4-2 and J usage is TRBJ2-1, with 7 positions matching TRBD2. Germline CDR1 is LGHNA and CDR2 is YNFKEQ. Trimming took 4 bases from V and 7 from J; bases not matched to a gene: 13. The CDR3 length is 16 residues. Here the CDR3 reads CASSLQLAASANEQFF. Here the CDR3 DNA reads TGTGCCAGCAGCCTCCAGCTAGCGGCCTCTGCGAATGAGCAGTTCTTC.

The count of this clone is one. The chain combines TRBV7-9 with TRBJ2-1; 8 bases fit TRBD2. CDR1 is SEHNR and CDR2 is FQNEAQ in the germline V gene (reference sequence). With 1 base clipped from V and 6 bases from J, the junction kept 8 bases outside the gene matches. CDR3 length equals 16 residues. The CDR3 sequence: CASSLEAGAVPNEQFF. CDR3 nucleotide sequence: TGTGCCAGCAGCTTAGAAGCGGGAGCGGTTCCCAATGAGCAGTTCTTC.

The J gene is TRBJ2-5, the V gene TRBV7-3, with unresolved D. V lost 1 base and J lost 1, with 7 bases in between. The CDR3 totals 14 residues. CDR1 SGHTA and CDR2 FQGTGA come from the germline V gene. The CDR3, as DNA: TGTGCCAGCAGCTTAAATTCGGGCCAAGAGACCCAGTACTTC. Protein: CASSLNSGQETQYF.